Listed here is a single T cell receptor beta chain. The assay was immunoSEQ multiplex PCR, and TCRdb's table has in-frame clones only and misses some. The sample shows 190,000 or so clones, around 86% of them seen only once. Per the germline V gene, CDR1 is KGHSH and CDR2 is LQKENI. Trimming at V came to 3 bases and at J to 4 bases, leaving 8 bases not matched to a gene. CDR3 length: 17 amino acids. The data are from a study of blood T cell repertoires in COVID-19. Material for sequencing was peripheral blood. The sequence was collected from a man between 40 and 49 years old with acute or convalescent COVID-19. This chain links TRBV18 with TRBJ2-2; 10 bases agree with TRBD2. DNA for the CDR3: TGTGCCAGCTCACCCTCAACTAGCGGGGCCGGCACCGGGGAGCTGTTTTTT. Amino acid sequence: CASSPSTSGAGTGELFF.